This entry features one TCR beta chain sequence. The table lists this clone with a count of one. Its recognized antigen is unknown. Base qualities are missing; no much larger clone stands one base away. The cohort comprised around 690 healthy bone marrow donors. At the time of sampling, all cohort members were nominally healthy, though unrecorded immune exposures were likely present. The donor tested CMV seronegative, placing the donor among the approximately 400 seronegative members of the cohort. A peripheral blood sample was collected from each donor, and TCR beta sequencing was performed on peripheral blood mononuclear cells. Genomic DNA extraction from the blood cell samples was performed with the Qiagen DNeasy Blood Extraction Kit. This entry is derived from a study of cytomegalovirus exposure and HLA in healthy donors (dated by TCRdb to about 2017). Study-level background: An earlier analysis of 550 to 700 of the donors reported 250 to 300 Gb of sequence data and approximately 110 million unique TCR beta sequences from 150 million to 200 million T cells. Rather than drawing on any new phenotypic data, the later analysis identified candidate immune exposures from TCR beta sequences and the way those sequences occurred across donors. The number of donors typed differed by locus, with roughly 629-640 for A, B, C, DRB1 and DQB1, roughly 550 for DQA1, under 610 for DPA1, and about 450 for DPB1. In a later genetic analysis, genome-wide SNP genotypes for about three fifths of the 666 donors were used, and that subset was treated as a discovery cohort. Donor age, sex, ethnicity and CMV serostatus were compiled alongside the repertoire data. Approximately 300 gigabases of sequencing data and approximately 93 million unique TCR sequences were included in an early release covering about 600 HLA-typed donors. High-throughput TCR immunosequencing, statistical association of individual TCRs with disease status, and machine learning were combined to predict cytomegalovirus infection status. Roughly 5 DR-DQ haplotypes were handled as single units for association and clustering because linkage in the cohort was strong. To decide whether each TCR beta V gene segment behaved as functional or pseudogenic, an earlier analysis of some 580 of the donors relied on high-throughput TCR beta sequencing. Among several hundred genotyped donors of the cohort, an average of approximately 220,000 unique TCR beta nucleotide sequences was sequenced per donor, of which 15% to 20% were non-productive. To study patterns of TCR occurrence, a later analysis re-analyzed previously published TCR beta repertoires from around 670 donors and added high-resolution HLA genotyping. Along with the roughly 610-subject first cohort, a separate validation cohort of over 90 different subjects was used. The study profiled the T cell repertoires of 500 to 800 subjects by immunosequencing and related them to cytomegalovirus serostatus. Among the roughly 400 genotyped donors, around 81% belonged to the genetic ancestry cluster associated with self-reported Caucasian donors. Every repertoire in the discovery cohort had been generated on one and the same sequencing platform. The aim of the study was to test whether cataloging public T cell receptors could identify signatures of past pathogen exposure. HLA typing included class I and class II loci at four-digit resolution. Overall study results and their limits: Some IMGT-functional V segments, including TRBV6-2 and TRBV6-3, could not be distinguished by the 87-base-pair reads and were therefore excluded. The classifier was reported to diagnose cytomegalovirus status with high specificity and sensitivity in both the original cohort and the validation cohort. A few of the identified cytomegalovirus-associated TCR beta chains were confirmed in vitro to be specific for cytomegalovirus antigens. The earlier analysis of a few hundred of the donors excluded around 17 rarely observed V segments, including chromosome 9 orphons, because counts were too low. Roughly uniform sequencing depth across donors was assumed in presence/absence analyses, although this assumption may not hold. CMV serostatus was the only immune exposure information available for the cohort. Because HLA typing was unavailable for some donors at each locus, only the typed subset was used in association tests. The cohort was sequenced for TCR beta chains only, and without alpha or paired-chain data the features that could be detected were limited. Assigning TCR associations to individual alleles was difficult when HLA alleles, especially DR and DQ, strongly co-occurred. Most CMV-associated TCR beta chains appeared to be HLA-restricted in a later analysis, and the HLA associations seemed to be driven largely by CMV exposure. In the study, 164 TCR beta chains were listed as associated with cytomegalovirus. In a later genetic analysis, a missense DCLRE1C variant was associated with V-gene and J-gene trimming of TCR beta chains, and the association was replicated in an independent cohort. In a later genetic analysis, fewer N-insertions in productive TCRs were reported among donors in an Asian-associated ancestry cluster than the approximately 710-donor mean. In an earlier analysis of under 600 of the donors, most TCR beta V segments were observed in productive rearrangements about 87% or about 30% of the time, broadly matching IMGT annotations. At a false discovery rate of 0.05, a later analysis linked around 15,000 TCR beta sequences to specific HLA alleles. Linkage disequilibrium might explain the correlated functional status among segregating V segments, but an unknown experimental factor could not be ruled out. A further reported finding was that TCR beta sequences accurately predicted the HLA-A and HLA-B alleles for most subjects in the first cohort. A later analysis found that HLA-associated TCR beta chains were more clonally expanded and had lower generation probabilities than equally common non-associated chains. According to a later analysis, TCR association rates differed among HLA loci, with DRB1 alleles showing the most associated TCRs and HLA-C alleles showing the fewest. A cluster of highly shared sequence variants was judged likely to represent a technical artifact of the sequencing pipeline. The authors suggested that the approach could potentially be extended to other disease states and immunological phenotypes. Most TCR sequences were seen in very few donors, while some public TCRs were found in many individuals. According to a later analysis, parvovirus B19, influenza, CMV and Epstein-Barr virus appeared linked to several top co-occurrence clusters.

Library creation used the immunoSEQ multiplex PCR assay. For the multiplex PCR, a mixture combining 60 forward primers for TCR Vbeta segments and 13 reverse primers for TCR Jbeta segments was used. The CDR3 region of rearranged TCR beta genes was amplified from genomic DNA by a multiplex PCR assay. The amplified TCR beta libraries were sequenced on the Illumina HiSeq System as 87-base-pair reads. For the original study's pipeline: Across the 670 or so repertoires, a later analysis counted tens of millions of unique TCR beta chains, around 11 million of which were shared by at least two donors. Raw reads were error-corrected and collapsed into unique sequences by a nearest-neighbor algorithm in which closely related sequences were merged to remove PCR and sequencing errors. V, D and J gene segments were assigned by aligning CDR3 sequences to IMGT reference sequences. For a sequence to be retained, a match of at least six nucleotides was required to both a V gene segment and a J gene segment. Rearrangements were called productive when the CDR3 lacked stop codons and stayed in frame with V and J; all others were non-productive. CDR3 was defined according to IMGT convention as the region running from the second conserved V-encoded cysteine to the conserved J-encoded phenylalanine. Sequences without an unambiguous match to a single V gene segment were excluded from the earlier analysis of 500 to 700 of the donors. An earlier analysis of around 600 of the donors classified V segments as functional when productive rearrangements were above 56.7% and as segregating when the standard deviation between donors was above 5%. A statistical classification framework was developed to diagnose cytomegalovirus status using the catalog of TCR beta chain sequences. In a later analysis, TCR nucleotide sequences were compared against IMGT/GENE-DB human TR gene sequences so that V and J genes could be assigned. Using the TCRdist pipeline, a later analysis assigned CDR3 sequences along with most-parsimonious VDJ recombination scenarios. In a later analysis, every TCR beta chain was defined by the combination of its CDR3 amino acid sequence and its V-gene family, and reads without a unique V-gene family were dropped. As a way to deal with suspected cross-contamination and a sequencing artifact, a later analysis dropped under 600 nucleotide sequences that were highly shared and had low generation probability. For each public chain, a later analysis derived a clonal expansion index from normalized ranks of inferred template counts within each repertoire. In a later analysis, generation probabilities were computed using a VDJ recombination model fitted to out-of-frame rearrangements, and the results were checked against IGoR. In a later analysis, TCR-TCR, TCR-HLA and TCR-CMV co-occurrence was scored with hypergeometric tests, and a repertoire-size bias correction was applied to TCR pairs. In a later analysis, false discovery rates were estimated by permuting HLA or CMV assignments 20 times. In a later analysis, co-occurring TCRs were grouped with DBSCAN, and TCRdist sequence similarity was added when clustering was performed within HLA-allele-positive subsets. Co-occurrence clustering excluded repertoires with fewer than 30,000 or more than 120,000 public chains, plus five with anomalous nucleotide sharing. TCRdb took this table from immuneACCESS and kept in-frame rearrangements with V and J called. Such tables lack part of the clones; where checked against another copy, unresolved V genes explain under half of the gap, and the rest is unexplained. V and J calls and clone size are given by that table; D and trimming were obtained from the DNA. This sample gives roughly 150,000 clones in total; 65% to 90% of them show up just once. The ten largest clones represent about 2.2% of the sample.

Trimmed from V: 5 bases; trimmed from J: 1 base; junction bases lacking a gene match: 9. From a lookup of the germline V gene, CDR1 and CDR2 are MDHEN and SYDVKM. Its CDR3 holds 18 amino acids, cysteine through phenylalanine. Only the CDR3 DNA stays, 54 bases, in frame from base 1. Recombination linked TRBV28 to TRBJ1-5; the junction holds 12 bases that match TRBD1. The clonotype was recovered from a male donor in good health and CMV-seronegative. The specimen sequenced was PBMCs. The CDR3 sequence is CASSSLGTGGESNQPQHF. The base sequence is TGTGCCAGCAGTAGCCTCGGGACAGGGGGCGAGAGCAATCAGCCCCAGCATTTT.